This is a list of T cell receptor beta chains from one sample in a study of T cells in Graves' hyperthyroidism and ophthalmopathy. One entry per CDR3 protein, called by TCRdb with MiXCR from the multiplex PCR reads. The sample has around 540,000 distinct CDR3 sequences; around 45% are singletons. The sample was peripheral blood or thyroid tissue (not recorded which). The source is a woman aged 18-29 years with Graves' hyperthyroidism. The CDR3 runs from the conserved cysteine through the conserved F or W. A D gene is named only where the DNA matches it firmly. Only part of the rows carry a size: once, few, many, or a class if the clone is expanded.

j_call: TRBJ1-2; v_call: TRBV25-1; d_call: -; clone_size: -; cdr3_aa: CASSDVVDGGDGYTF; cdr3_nt: TGTGCCAGCAGTGATGTCGTCGACGGGGGCGATGGCTACACCTTC
j_call: TRBJ1-2; v_call: TRBV29-1; d_call: -; clone_size: -; cdr3_aa: CSARDGGGGRAKYGYTF; cdr3_nt: TGCAGTGCTAGAGATGGGGGTGGAGGACGTGCAAAATATGGCTACACCTTC
j_call: TRBJ2-5; v_call: TRBV7-8; d_call: -; clone_size: many; cdr3_aa: CASSLAQGRIKETQYF; cdr3_nt: TGTGCCAGCAGCTTAGCGCAGGGGCGAATTAAAGAGACCCAGTACTTC
j_call: TRBJ1-2; v_call: TRBV25-1; d_call: -; clone_size: once; cdr3_aa: CASREGEGGYTF; cdr3_nt: TGTGCCAGCAGAGAAGGGGAGGGTGGCTACACCTTC
j_call: TRBJ1-2; v_call: TRBV29-1; d_call: TRBD1; clone_size: -; cdr3_aa: CSVERTGTEGYTF; cdr3_nt: TGCAGCGTTGAGCGGACAGGGACGGAAGGCTACACCTTC
j_call: TRBJ2-3; v_call: TRBV7-3; d_call: TRBD1; clone_size: -; cdr3_aa: CASRGSGTGVTDTQYF; cdr3_nt: TGTGCCAGCAGAGGATCCGGGACAGGCGTCACAGATACGCAGTATTTT
j_call: TRBJ1-1; v_call: TRBV7-8; d_call: -; clone_size: -; cdr3_aa: CASSLVASSSNTEAFF; cdr3_nt: TGTGCCAGCAGCTTAGTCGCCAGTAGTTCCAACACTGAAGCTTTCTTT
j_call: TRBJ2-2; v_call: TRBV7-9; d_call: -; clone_size: -; cdr3_aa: CASSLVGVGNTGELFF; cdr3_nt: TGTGCCAGCAGCTTAGTGGGAGTTGGGAACACCGGGGAGCTGTTTTTT
j_call: TRBJ1-1; v_call: TRBV2; d_call: TRBD1; clone_size: -; cdr3_aa: CARVGTADEAFF; cdr3_nt: TGTGCCCGGGTTGGGACAGCGGATGAAGCTTTCTTT
j_call: TRBJ1-2; v_call: TRBV20-1; d_call: -; clone_size: few; cdr3_aa: CSARPDSLYGYTF; cdr3_nt: TGCAGTGCTAGACCAGACAGCCTCTATGGCTACACCTTC
j_call: TRBJ1-5; v_call: TRBV6-1; d_call: TRBD1; clone_size: -; cdr3_aa: CASSGRDRVYEHF; cdr3_nt: TGTGCCAGCAGTGGCCGGGACAGGGTCTACGAGCATTTT
j_call: TRBJ2-7; v_call: TRBV7-6; d_call: -; clone_size: -; cdr3_aa: CASCFRGPPHEQYF; cdr3_nt: TGTGCCAGCTGCTTCCGGGGCCCTCCCCACGAGCAGTACTTC
j_call: TRBJ1-1; v_call: TRBV2; d_call: -; clone_size: -; cdr3_aa: CASSGGRDTEAFF; cdr3_nt: TGTGCCAGCAGTGGAGGGAGGGACACTGAAGCTTTCTTT
j_call: TRBJ1-1; v_call: TRBV7-2; d_call: -; clone_size: few; cdr3_aa: CASSLARATEAFF; cdr3_nt: TGCGCCAGCAGCTTGGCAAGGGCTACTGAAGCTTTCTTT
j_call: TRBJ2-2; v_call: TRBV29-1; d_call: TRBD2; clone_size: -; cdr3_aa: CSGGTSGGELFF; cdr3_nt: TGCAGCGGTGGGACTAGCGGCGGGGAGCTGTTTTTT
j_call: TRBJ1-4; v_call: TRBV7-9; d_call: -; clone_size: -; cdr3_aa: CASSPLTGAREEKLFF; cdr3_nt: TGTGCCAGCAGCCCGTTAACGGGGGCGCGTGAGGAAAAACTGTTTTTT
j_call: TRBJ2-7; v_call: TRBV7-8; d_call: -; clone_size: -; cdr3_aa: CASRDRSGPLEQYF; cdr3_nt: TGTGCCAGCCGAGACCGATCCGGACCCCTCGAGCAGTACTTC
j_call: TRBJ2-2; v_call: TRBV7-9; d_call: -; clone_size: -; cdr3_aa: CASSLTESWELFF; cdr3_nt: TGTGCCAGCAGCTTAACGGAGTCTTGGGAGCTGTTTTTT
j_call: TRBJ1-5; v_call: TRBV7-9; d_call: -; clone_size: many; cdr3_aa: CASSLINQPQHF; cdr3_nt: TGTGCCAGCAGCTTAATCAATCAGCCCCAGCATTTT
j_call: TRBJ1-4; v_call: TRBV5-6; d_call: -; clone_size: few; cdr3_aa: CASSLAPRGWSNEKLFF; cdr3_nt: TGTGCCAGCAGCTTAGCGCCGAGGGGTTGGTCTAATGAAAAACTGTTTTTT
j_call: TRBJ2-5; v_call: TRBV9; d_call: TRBD1; clone_size: few; cdr3_aa: CASSTGTGTVETQYF; cdr3_nt: TGTGCCAGCAGCACTGGGACAGGGACAGTGGAGACCCAGTACTTC
j_call: TRBJ2-7; v_call: TRBV7-9; d_call: TRBD1; clone_size: -; cdr3_aa: CASSSTGTGVYEQYF; cdr3_nt: TGTGCCAGCAGTTCAACCGGGACAGGGGTTTACGAGCAGTACTTC
j_call: TRBJ1-4; v_call: TRBV14; d_call: -; clone_size: -; cdr3_aa: CASRQHGNEKLFF; cdr3_nt: TGTGCCAGCAGACAACACGGCAATGAAAAACTGTTTTTT
j_call: TRBJ1-6; v_call: TRBV14; d_call: -; clone_size: -; cdr3_aa: CASSQENGSPLHF; cdr3_nt: TGTGCCAGCAGCCAAGAAAATGGTTCACCCCTCCACTTT
j_call: TRBJ2-7; v_call: TRBV10-3; d_call: TRBD1; clone_size: -; cdr3_aa: CAISARVWQGAGEQYF; cdr3_nt: TGTGCCATCAGTGCTAGGGTTTGGCAGGGGGCTGGGGAGCAGTACTTC
j_call: TRBJ1-5; v_call: TRBV29-1; d_call: TRBD1; clone_size: few; cdr3_aa: CSVSQGASSNQPQHF; cdr3_nt: TGCAGCGTCTCTCAGGGGGCAAGCAGCAATCAGCCCCAGCATTTT
j_call: TRBJ1-2; v_call: TRBV29-1; d_call: TRBD1; clone_size: -; cdr3_aa: CSAAGTGKIDYGYTF; cdr3_nt: TGCAGCGCAGCCGGGACAGGGAAGATCGACTATGGCTACACCTTC
j_call: TRBJ2-5; v_call: TRBV24-1; d_call: TRBD1; clone_size: -; cdr3_aa: CATSEQGQGETQYF; cdr3_nt: TGTGCCACCAGTGAACAGGGACAGGGAGAGACCCAGTACTTC
j_call: TRBJ1-6; v_call: TRBV20-1; d_call: TRBD1; clone_size: -; cdr3_aa: CSAAGTAWWNSPLHF; cdr3_nt: TGCAGTGCTGCCGGGACAGCGTGGTGGAATTCACCCCTCCACTTT
j_call: TRBJ2-6; v_call: TRBV15; d_call: -; clone_size: -; cdr3_aa: CATSRDADNVLTF; cdr3_nt: TGTGCCACCAGCAGAGATGCGGATAACGTCCTGACTTTC
j_call: TRBJ1-1; v_call: TRBV10-3; d_call: TRBD1; clone_size: -; cdr3_aa: CAISEMGQTMNTEAFF; cdr3_nt: TGTGCCATCAGTGAGATGGGACAGACTATGAACACTGAAGCTTTCTTT
j_call: TRBJ1-1; v_call: TRBV10-3; d_call: -; clone_size: many; cdr3_aa: CAISESLLTEAFF; cdr3_nt: TGTGCCATCAGTGAGTCGCTTTTGACTGAAGCTTTCTTT
j_call: TRBJ2-5; v_call: TRBV11-1; d_call: -; clone_size: once; cdr3_aa: CAREFEGETQYF; cdr3_nt: TGTGCCAGGGAATTTGAAGGAGAGACCCAGTACTTC
j_call: TRBJ1-1; v_call: TRBV29-1; d_call: TRBD1; clone_size: once; cdr3_aa: CSAWGQGLNTEAFF; cdr3_nt: TGCAGCGCCTGGGGACAGGGCTTGAACACTGAAGCTTTCTTT
j_call: TRBJ2-5; v_call: TRBV2; d_call: TRBD1; clone_size: -; cdr3_aa: CASSPTVRTGGQETQYF; cdr3_nt: TGTGCCAGCTCACCAACCGTACGGACAGGGGGGCAAGAGACCCAGTACTTC
j_call: TRBJ2-7; v_call: TRBV7-8; d_call: TRBD2; clone_size: -; cdr3_aa: CASSQGRSSGRYEQYF; cdr3_nt: TGTGCCAGCAGCCAAGGTCGTTCTAGCGGGAGATACGAGCAGTACTTC
j_call: TRBJ1-5; v_call: TRBV29-1; d_call: -; clone_size: -; cdr3_aa: CSGGGEETQHF; cdr3_nt: TGCAGCGGCGGGGGAGAAGAGACCCAGCATTTT
j_call: TRBJ2-2; v_call: TRBV10-3; d_call: -; clone_size: -; cdr3_aa: CAISEGGTGELFF; cdr3_nt: TGTGCCATCAGTGAGGGGGGCACCGGGGAGCTGTTTTTT
j_call: TRBJ1-4; v_call: TRBV14; d_call: -; clone_size: few; cdr3_aa: CASSPVGVNEKLFF; cdr3_nt: TGTGCCAGCAGCCCAGTGGGGGTAAATGAAAAACTGTTTTTT
j_call: TRBJ1-6; v_call: TRBV29-1; d_call: TRBD1; clone_size: once; cdr3_aa: CSVGTAYNSPLHF; cdr3_nt: TGCAGCGTCGGGACAGCCTATAATTCACCCCTCCACTTT
j_call: TRBJ1-1; v_call: TRBV10-3; d_call: -; clone_size: -; cdr3_aa: CAISDMNTEAFF; cdr3_nt: TGTGCCATCAGTGACATGAACACTGAAGCTTTCTTT
j_call: TRBJ1-2; v_call: TRBV2; d_call: -; clone_size: many; cdr3_aa: CASSAGTSGYGYTF; cdr3_nt: TGTGCCAGCAGTGCAGGGACATCGGGCTATGGCTACACCTTC
j_call: TRBJ2-7; v_call: TRBV2; d_call: -; clone_size: -; cdr3_aa: CASSGNGQSREQYF; cdr3_nt: TGTGCCAGCAGTGGGAACGGACAGTCCAGGGAGCAGTACTTC
j_call: TRBJ1-1; v_call: TRBV7-3; d_call: -; clone_size: many; cdr3_aa: CASSVSAEAFF; cdr3_nt: TGTGCCAGCTCCGTCTCGGCTGAAGCTTTCTTT
j_call: TRBJ2-5; v_call: TRBV20-1; d_call: TRBD2; clone_size: -; cdr3_aa: CSATGLAGGPQTQYF; cdr3_nt: TGCAGTGCCACGGGACTAGCGGGAGGGCCGCAGACCCAGTACTTC
j_call: TRBJ1-2; v_call: TRBV29-1; d_call: TRBD1; clone_size: -; cdr3_aa: CSVGQGYSHGYTF; cdr3_nt: TGCAGCGTGGGACAGGGTTATTCGCATGGCTACACCTTC
j_call: TRBJ1-1; v_call: TRBV7-8; d_call: -; clone_size: -; cdr3_aa: CASSVGPAGATEAFF; cdr3_nt: TGTGCCAGCAGCGTCGGCCCGGCCGGGGCCACTGAAGCTTTCTTT
j_call: TRBJ2-7; v_call: TRBV29-1; d_call: TRBD1; clone_size: -; cdr3_aa: CGIVGGTGGYEQYF; cdr3_nt: TGCGGCATTGTCGGGGGGACAGGGGGCTACGAGCAGTACTTC
j_call: TRBJ2-5; v_call: TRBV2; d_call: -; clone_size: many; cdr3_aa: CASHTGFRETQYF; cdr3_nt: TGTGCCAGTCATACAGGGTTTCGAGAGACCCAGTACTTC
j_call: TRBJ2-7; v_call: TRBV19; d_call: TRBD1; clone_size: many; cdr3_aa: CASSWTGTYEQYF; cdr3_nt: TGTGCCAGTAGCTGGACAGGGACCTACGAGCAGTACTTC
j_call: TRBJ1-1; v_call: TRBV19; d_call: -; clone_size: -; cdr3_aa: CASSLDQGSEAFF; cdr3_nt: TGTGCCAGTAGCCTTGATCAAGGATCTGAAGCTTTCTTT
j_call: TRBJ2-2; v_call: TRBV11-1; d_call: TRBD2; clone_size: -; cdr3_aa: CASSPGLAGGPHTGELFF; cdr3_nt: TGTGCCAGCAGCCCCGGACTAGCGGGAGGGCCCCACACCGGGGAGCTGTTTTTT
j_call: TRBJ1-6; v_call: TRBV10-1; d_call: TRBD1; clone_size: few; cdr3_aa: CASTRPTGSNSPLHF; cdr3_nt: TGCGCCAGCACCCGGCCGACAGGGTCCAATTCACCCCTCCACTTT
j_call: TRBJ1-1; v_call: TRBV29-1; d_call: -; clone_size: -; cdr3_aa: CSPWREVNTEAFF; cdr3_nt: TGCAGTCCATGGAGGGAGGTGAACACTGAAGCTTTCTTT
j_call: TRBJ1-5; v_call: TRBV2; d_call: -; clone_size: many; cdr3_aa: CASGGNQPQHF; cdr3_nt: TGTGCCAGCGGGGGCAATCAGCCCCAGCATTTT